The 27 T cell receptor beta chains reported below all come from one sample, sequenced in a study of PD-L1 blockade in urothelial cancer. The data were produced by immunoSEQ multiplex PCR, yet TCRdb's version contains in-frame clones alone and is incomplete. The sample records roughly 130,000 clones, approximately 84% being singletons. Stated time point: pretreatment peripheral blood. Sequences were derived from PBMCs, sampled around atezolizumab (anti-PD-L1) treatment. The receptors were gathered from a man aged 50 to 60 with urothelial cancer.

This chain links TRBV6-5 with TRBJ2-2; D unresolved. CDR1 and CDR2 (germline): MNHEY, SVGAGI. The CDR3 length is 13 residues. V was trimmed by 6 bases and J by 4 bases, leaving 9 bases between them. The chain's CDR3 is CASRYPSTGELFF. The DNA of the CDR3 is TGTGCCAGCAGATATCCTAGCACCGGGGAGCTGTTTTTT.

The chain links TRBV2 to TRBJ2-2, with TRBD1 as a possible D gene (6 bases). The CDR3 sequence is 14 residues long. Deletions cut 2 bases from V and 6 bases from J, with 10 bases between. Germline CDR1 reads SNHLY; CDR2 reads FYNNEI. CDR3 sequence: CASSEFKGAGELFF. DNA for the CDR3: TGTGCCAGCAGTGAATTCAAGGGGGCCGGGGAGCTGTTTTTT.

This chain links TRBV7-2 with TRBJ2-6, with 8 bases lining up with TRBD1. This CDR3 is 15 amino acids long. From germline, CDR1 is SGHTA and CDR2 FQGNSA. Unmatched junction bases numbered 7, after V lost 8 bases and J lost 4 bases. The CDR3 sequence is CASRRGLGGANVLTF. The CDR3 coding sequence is TGTGCCAGCCGCAGGGGGCTTGGAGGGGCCAACGTCCTGACTTTC.

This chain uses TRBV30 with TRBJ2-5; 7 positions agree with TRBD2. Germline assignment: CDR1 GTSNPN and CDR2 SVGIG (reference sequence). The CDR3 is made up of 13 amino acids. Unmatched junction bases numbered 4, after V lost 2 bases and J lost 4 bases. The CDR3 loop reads CAWSSWGGETQYF. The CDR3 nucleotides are TGTGCCTGGAGTTCCTGGGGGGGAGAGACCCAGTACTTC.

Here the CDR3 reads CASSQVAGPGELFF. The CDR3 DNA is TGTGCCAGCAGCCAAGTAGCGGGACCCGGGGAGCTGTTTTTT. The chain links TRBV14 to TRBJ2-2; TRBD2 aligns across 8 bases. The CDR3 has 14 amino acids. Trimming took 1 base from V and 6 from J; bases not matched to a gene: 1. CDR1 is SGHDN, CDR2 FVKESK, per germline.

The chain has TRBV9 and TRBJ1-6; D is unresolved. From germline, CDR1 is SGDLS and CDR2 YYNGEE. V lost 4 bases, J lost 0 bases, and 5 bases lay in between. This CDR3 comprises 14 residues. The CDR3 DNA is TGTGCCAGCAGCTATAGCTCCTATAATTCACCCCTCCACTTT. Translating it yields CASSYSSYNSPLHF. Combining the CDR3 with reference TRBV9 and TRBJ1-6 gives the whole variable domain DSGVTQTPKHLITATGQRVTLRCSPRSGDLSVYWYQQSLDQGLQFLIQYYNGEERAKGNILERFSAQQFPDLHSELNLSSLELGDSALYFCASSYSSYNSPLHFGNGTRLTVT.

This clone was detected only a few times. DNA for the CDR3: TGTGCCAGCTCACTCGACAGTAATGAAAAACTGTTTTTT. Translating gives CASSLDSNEKLFF. V and J are TRBV18 and TRBJ1-4; a weak D match, TRBD1 (5 bases). The CDR3 length is 13 residues. CDR1 and CDR2 from the germline V gene are KGHSH and LQKENI. V was trimmed by 4 bases and J by 4 bases, leaving 7 bases between them.

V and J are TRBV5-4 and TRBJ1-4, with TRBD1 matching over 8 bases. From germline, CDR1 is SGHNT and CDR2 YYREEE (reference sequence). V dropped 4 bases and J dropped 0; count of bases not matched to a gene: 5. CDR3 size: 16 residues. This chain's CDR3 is CASSTGQGATNEKLFF. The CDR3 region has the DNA TGTGCCAGCAGCACTGGACAGGGAGCAACTAATGAAAAACTGTTTTTT. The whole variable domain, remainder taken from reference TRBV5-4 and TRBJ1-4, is ETGVTQSPTHLIKTRGQQVTLRCSSQSGHNTVSWYQQALGQGPQFIFQYYREEENGRGNFPPRFSGLQFPNYSSELNVNALELDDSALYLCASSTGQGATNEKLFFGSGTQLSVL.

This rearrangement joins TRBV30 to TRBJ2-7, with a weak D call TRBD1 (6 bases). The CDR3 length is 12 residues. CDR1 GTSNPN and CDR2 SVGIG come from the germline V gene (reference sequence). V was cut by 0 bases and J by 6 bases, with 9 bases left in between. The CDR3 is CAWSVSRGEQYF. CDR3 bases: TGTGCCTGGAGTGTAAGCAGGGGCGAGCAGTACTTC.

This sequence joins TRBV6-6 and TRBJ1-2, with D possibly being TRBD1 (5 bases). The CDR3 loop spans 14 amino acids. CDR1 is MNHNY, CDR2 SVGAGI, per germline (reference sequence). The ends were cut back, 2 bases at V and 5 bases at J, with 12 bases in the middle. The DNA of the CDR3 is TGTGCCAGCAGTTACCTGCCAGGGATGTATGGCTACACCTTC. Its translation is CASSYLPGMYGYTF.

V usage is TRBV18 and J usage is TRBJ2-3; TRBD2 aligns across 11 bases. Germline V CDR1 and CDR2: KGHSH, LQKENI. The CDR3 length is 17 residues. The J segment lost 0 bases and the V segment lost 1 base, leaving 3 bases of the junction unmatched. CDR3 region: CASSPLRTSGSTDTQYF. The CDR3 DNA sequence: TGTGCCAGCTCACCACTTCGGACTAGCGGGAGCACAGATACGCAGTATTTT.

The CDR3 protein is CAISQTSGRAYEQYF. The DNA for the CDR3 is TGTGCCATCAGTCAAACTAGCGGGAGGGCCTACGAGCAGTACTTC. The chain is built from TRBV10-3 and TRBJ2-7; 13 bases are a match to TRBD2. V shed 5 bases, J shed 2 bases, and the junction held 3 bases outside the gene matches. Germline-derived CDR1 and CDR2 are ENHRY and SYGVKD. CDR3 length: 15 amino acids.

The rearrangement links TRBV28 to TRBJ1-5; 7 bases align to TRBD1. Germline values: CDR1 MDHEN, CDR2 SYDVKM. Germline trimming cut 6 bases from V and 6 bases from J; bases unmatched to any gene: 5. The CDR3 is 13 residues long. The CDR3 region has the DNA TGTGCCAGCAGCCGGGACAGAGTTCAGCCCCAGCATTTT. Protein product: CASSRDRVQPQHF.

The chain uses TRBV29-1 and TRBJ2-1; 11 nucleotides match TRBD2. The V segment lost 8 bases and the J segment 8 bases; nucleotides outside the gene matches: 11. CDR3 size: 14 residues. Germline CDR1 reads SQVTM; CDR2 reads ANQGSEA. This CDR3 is CSLSLAGASYEQFF. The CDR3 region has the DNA TGCAGCCTCTCACTAGCGGGAGCCTCTTATGAGCAGTTCTTC.

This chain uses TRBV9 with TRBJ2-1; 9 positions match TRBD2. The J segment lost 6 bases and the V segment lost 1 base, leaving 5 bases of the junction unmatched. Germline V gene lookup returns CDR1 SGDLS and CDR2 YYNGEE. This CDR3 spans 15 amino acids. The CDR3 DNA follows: TGTGCCAGCAGCGTACTAGCGGGGAGCCCCAATGAGCAGTTCTTC. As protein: CASSVLAGSPNEQFF.

The CDR3 DNA reads TGCGCCAGCAGCCAAGATCGGACTAGCGGGGAGGCCAAAAACATTCAGTACTTC. As protein: CASSQDRTSGEAKNIQYF. This sequence joins TRBV4-1 and TRBJ2-4; 12 nucleotides agree with TRBD2. The CDR3 length is 18 residues. Losses at the gene ends were 0 bases for V and 1 base for J; bases not matched to a gene: 4. Germline loops: CDR1 MGHRA, CDR2 YSYEKL.

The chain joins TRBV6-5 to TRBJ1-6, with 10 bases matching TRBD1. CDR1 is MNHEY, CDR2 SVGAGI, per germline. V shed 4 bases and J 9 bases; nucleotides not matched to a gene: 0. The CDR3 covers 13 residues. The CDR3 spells CASSWTGGSPLHF. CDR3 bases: TGTGCCAGCAGTTGGACAGGGGGTTCACCCCTCCACTTT.

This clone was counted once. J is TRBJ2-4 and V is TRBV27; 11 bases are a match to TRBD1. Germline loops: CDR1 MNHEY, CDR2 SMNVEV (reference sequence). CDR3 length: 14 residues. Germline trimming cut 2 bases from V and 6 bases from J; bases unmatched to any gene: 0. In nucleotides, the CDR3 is TGTGCCAGCAGTTTAGGGACAGGGGGAAACATTCAGTACTTC. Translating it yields CASSLGTGGNIQYF.

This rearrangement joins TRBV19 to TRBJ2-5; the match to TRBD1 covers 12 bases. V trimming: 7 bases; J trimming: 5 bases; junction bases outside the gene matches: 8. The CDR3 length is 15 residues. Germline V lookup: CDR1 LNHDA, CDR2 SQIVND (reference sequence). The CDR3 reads CASTSGTGGRETQYF. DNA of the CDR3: TGTGCCAGTACCTCCGGGACAGGGGGCCGGGAGACCCAGTACTTC.

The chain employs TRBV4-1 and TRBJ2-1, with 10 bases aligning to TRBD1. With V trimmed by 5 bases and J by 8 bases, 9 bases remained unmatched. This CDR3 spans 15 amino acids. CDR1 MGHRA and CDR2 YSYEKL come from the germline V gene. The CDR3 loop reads CASSGPGQGLHEQFF. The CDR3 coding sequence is TGCGCCAGCAGCGGACCGGGACAGGGGCTTCATGAGCAGTTCTTC.

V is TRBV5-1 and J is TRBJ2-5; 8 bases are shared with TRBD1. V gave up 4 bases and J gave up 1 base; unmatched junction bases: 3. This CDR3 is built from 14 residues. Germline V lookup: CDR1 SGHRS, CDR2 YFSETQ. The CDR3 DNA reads TGCGCCAGCAGCGTACAGGGGGTCCAAGAGACCCAGTACTTC. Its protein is CASSVQGVQETQYF.

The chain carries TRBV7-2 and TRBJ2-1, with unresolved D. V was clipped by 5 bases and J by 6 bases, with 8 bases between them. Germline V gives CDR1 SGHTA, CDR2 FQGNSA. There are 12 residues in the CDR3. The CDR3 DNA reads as TGTGCCAGCAGCCCCCCGTTCAATGAGCAGTTCTTC. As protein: CASSPPFNEQFF. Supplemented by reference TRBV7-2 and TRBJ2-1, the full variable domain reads GAGVSQSPSNKVTEKGKDVELRCDPISGHTALYWYRQSLGQGLEFLIYFQGNSAPDKSGLPSDRFSAERTGGSVSTLTIQRTQQEDSAVYLCASSPPFNEQFFGPGTRLTVL.

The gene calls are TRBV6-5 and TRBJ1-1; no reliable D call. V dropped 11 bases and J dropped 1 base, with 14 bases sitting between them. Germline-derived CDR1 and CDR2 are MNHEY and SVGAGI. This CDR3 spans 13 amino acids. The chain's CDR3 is CACQLEGNTEAFF. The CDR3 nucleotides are TGTGCCTGCCAGTTGGAGGGGAACACTGAAGCTTTCTTT.

The CDR3 DNA is TGTGCCAGCAGCCAAGGAGGGAACGAAAACATTCAGTACTTC. As protein: CASSQGGNENIQYF. The rearrangement links TRBV4-2 to TRBJ2-4; perhaps TRBD2 as D (5 bases). Germline CDR1 and CDR2: LGHNA and YNFKEQ. V was cut by 1 base and J by 5 bases, with 9 bases left in between. The CDR3 length is 14 residues.

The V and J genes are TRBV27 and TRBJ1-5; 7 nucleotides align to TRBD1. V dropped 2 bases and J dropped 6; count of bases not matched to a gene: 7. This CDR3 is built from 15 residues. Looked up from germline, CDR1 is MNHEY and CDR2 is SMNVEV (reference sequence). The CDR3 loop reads CASSLNRGGGQPQHF. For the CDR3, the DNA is TGTGCCAGCAGTTTAAACAGGGGAGGCGGTCAGCCCCAGCATTTT.

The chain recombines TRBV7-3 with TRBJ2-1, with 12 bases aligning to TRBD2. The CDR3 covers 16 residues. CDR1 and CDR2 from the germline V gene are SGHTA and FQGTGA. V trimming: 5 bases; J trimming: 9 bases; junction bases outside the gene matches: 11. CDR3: CASSPHRLAGVPEQFF. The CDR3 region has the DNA TGTGCCAGCAGCCCCCACAGACTAGCGGGAGTGCCTGAGCAGTTCTTC.

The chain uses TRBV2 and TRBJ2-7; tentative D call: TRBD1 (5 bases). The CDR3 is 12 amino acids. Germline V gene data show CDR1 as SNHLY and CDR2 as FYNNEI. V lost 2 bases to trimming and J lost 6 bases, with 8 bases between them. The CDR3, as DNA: TGTGCCAGCAGTGAATTAGGGGTCGAGCAGTACTTC. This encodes CASSELGVEQYF.